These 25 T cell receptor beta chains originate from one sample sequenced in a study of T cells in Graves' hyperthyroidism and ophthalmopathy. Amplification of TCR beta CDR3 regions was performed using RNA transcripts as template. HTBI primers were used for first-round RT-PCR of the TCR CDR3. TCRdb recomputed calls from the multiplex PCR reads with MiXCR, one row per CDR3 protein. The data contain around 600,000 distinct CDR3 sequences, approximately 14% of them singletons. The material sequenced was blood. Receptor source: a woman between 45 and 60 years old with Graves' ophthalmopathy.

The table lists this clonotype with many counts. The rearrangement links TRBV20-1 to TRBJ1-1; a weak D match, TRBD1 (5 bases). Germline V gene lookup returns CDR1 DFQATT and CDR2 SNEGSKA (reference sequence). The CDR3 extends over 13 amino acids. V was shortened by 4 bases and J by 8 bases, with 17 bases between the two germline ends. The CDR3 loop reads CSATWSGTDEAFF. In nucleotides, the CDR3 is TGCAGTGCTACTTGGTCGGGGACGGACGAAGCTTTCTTT.

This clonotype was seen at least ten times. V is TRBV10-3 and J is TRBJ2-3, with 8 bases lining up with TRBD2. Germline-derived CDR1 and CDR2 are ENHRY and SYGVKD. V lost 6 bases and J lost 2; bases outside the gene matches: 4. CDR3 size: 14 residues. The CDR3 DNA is TGTGCCATCAGAATGACTAGCGCCACAGATACGCAGTATTTT. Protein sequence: CAIRMTSATDTQYF.

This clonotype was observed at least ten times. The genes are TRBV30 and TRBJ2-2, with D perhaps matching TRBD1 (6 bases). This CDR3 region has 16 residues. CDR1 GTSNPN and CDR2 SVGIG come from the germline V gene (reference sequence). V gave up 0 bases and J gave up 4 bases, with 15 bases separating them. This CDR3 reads CAWSVGYRVLTGELFF. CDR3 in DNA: TGTGCCTGGAGTGTAGGGTACAGGGTGCTCACCGGGGAGCTGTTTTTT.

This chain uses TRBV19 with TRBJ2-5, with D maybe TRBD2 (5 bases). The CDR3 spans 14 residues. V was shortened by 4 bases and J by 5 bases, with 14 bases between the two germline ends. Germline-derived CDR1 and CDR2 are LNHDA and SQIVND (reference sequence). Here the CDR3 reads CASSNGGRRETQYF. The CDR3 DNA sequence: TGTGCCAGTAGTAATGGCGGCAGGAGGGAGACCCAGTACTTC.

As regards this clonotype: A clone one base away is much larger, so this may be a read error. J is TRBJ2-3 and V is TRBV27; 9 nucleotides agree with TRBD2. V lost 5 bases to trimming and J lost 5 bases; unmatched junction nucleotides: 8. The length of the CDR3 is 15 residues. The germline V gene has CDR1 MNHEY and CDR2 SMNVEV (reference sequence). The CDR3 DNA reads TGTGCCAGCAGTGCCCTAGCGGGGAGGAGAGATACGCAGTATTTT. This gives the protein CASSALAGRRDTQYF.

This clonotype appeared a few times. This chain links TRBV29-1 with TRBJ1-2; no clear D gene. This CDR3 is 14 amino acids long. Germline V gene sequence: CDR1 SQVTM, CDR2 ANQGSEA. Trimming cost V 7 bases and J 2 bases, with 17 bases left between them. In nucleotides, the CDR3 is TGCAGCGCCGACATGCGGAGAAACAACTATGGCTACACCTTC. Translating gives CSADMRRNNYGYTF.

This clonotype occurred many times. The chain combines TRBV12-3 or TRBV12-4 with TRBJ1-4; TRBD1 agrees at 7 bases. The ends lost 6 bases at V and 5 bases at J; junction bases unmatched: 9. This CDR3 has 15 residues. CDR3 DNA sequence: TGTGCCAGCAGGGCCAGGGGGGCCTTCAATGAAAAACTGTTTTTT. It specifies CASRARGAFNEKLFF.

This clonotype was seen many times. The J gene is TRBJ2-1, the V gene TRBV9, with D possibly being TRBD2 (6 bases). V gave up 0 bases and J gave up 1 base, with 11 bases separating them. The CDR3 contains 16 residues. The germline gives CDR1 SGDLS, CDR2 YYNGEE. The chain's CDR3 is CASSVVMRGSYNEQFF. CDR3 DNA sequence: TGTGCCAGCAGCGTAGTCATGCGGGGTTCCTACAATGAGCAGTTCTTC.

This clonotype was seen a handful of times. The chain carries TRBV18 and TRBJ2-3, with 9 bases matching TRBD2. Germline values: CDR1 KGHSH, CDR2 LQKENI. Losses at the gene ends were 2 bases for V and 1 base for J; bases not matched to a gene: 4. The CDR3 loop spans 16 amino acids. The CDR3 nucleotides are TGTGCCAGCTCACCATCCATAGCGGGGGGCACAGATACGCAGTATTTT. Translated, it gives CASSPSIAGGTDTQYF. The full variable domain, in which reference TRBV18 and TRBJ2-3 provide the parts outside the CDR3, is NAGVMQNPRHLVRRRGQEARLRCSPMKGHSHVYWYRQLPEEGLKFMVYLQKENIIDESGMPKERFSAEFPKEGPSILRIQQVVRGDSAAYFCASSPSIAGGTDTQYFGPGTRLTVL.

Written as DNA, the CDR3 is TGTGCCAGCTCACCCGGGTCTTCGAATCAGCCCCAGCATTTT. Amino acids: CASSPGSSNQPQHF. V is TRBV18 and J is TRBJ1-5, with D unresolved. The CDR3 has 14 amino acids. Trimming stripped 3 bases from V and 4 bases from J, with 10 bases between. Germline V gene sequence: CDR1 KGHSH, CDR2 LQKENI.

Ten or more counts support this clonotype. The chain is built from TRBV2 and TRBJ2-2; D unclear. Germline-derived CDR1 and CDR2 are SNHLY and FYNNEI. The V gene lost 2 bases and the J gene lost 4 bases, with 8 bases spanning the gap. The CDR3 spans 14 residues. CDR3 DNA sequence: TGTGCCAGCAGTGAACTACAGACCACCGGGGAGCTGTTTTTT. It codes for CASSELQTTGELFF.

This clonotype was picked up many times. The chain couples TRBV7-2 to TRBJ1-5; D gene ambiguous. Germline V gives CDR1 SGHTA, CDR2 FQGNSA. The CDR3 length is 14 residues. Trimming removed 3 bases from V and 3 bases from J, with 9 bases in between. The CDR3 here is CASSFWNTNQPQHF. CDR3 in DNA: TGTGCCAGCAGCTTTTGGAACACCAATCAGCCCCAGCATTTT.

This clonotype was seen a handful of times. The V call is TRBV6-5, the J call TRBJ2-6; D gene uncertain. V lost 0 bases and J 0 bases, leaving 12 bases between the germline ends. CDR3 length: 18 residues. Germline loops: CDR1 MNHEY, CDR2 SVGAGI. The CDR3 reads CASSYSGMPDSGANVLTF. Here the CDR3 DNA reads TGTGCCAGCAGTTACTCGGGTATGCCTGACTCTGGGGCCAACGTCCTGACTTTC.

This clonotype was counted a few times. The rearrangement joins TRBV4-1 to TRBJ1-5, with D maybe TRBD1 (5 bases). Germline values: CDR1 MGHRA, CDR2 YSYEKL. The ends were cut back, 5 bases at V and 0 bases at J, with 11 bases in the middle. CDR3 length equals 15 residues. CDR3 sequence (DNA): TGCGCCAGCAGCTGGACAAGCTTTAGCAATCAGCCCCAGCATTTT. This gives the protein CASSWTSFSNQPQHF.

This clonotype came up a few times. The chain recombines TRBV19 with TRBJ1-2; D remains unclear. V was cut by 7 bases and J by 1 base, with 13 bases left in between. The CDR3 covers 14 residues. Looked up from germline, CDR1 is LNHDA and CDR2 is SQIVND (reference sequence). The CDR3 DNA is TGTGCCAGTAATAAAGACCGCTGTAACTATGGCTACACCTTC. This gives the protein CASNKDRCNYGYTF.

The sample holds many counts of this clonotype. The CDR3, as DNA: TGTGCCACCCAGAGAACGTTGAAATCTGGAAACACCATATATTTT. It codes for CATQRTLKSGNTIYF. This chain links TRBV28 with TRBJ1-3; no reliable D call. This CDR3 comprises 15 residues. Looked up from germline, CDR1 is MDHEN and CDR2 is SYDVKM. V was trimmed by 10 bases and J by 1 base, leaving 17 bases between them.

The CDR3 reads CASKRGGDRHYEQYF. The CDR3 DNA sequence: TGTGCCAGCAAGCGGGGTGGGGACAGACATTACGAGCAGTACTTC. The chain has TRBV27 and TRBJ2-7, with D perhaps given as TRBD1 or TRBD2 (7 bases each). This CDR3 has 15 residues. Germline CDR1 reads MNHEY; CDR2 reads SMNVEV (reference sequence). Trimming left V 7 bases short and J 4 bases short, with 20 bases between.

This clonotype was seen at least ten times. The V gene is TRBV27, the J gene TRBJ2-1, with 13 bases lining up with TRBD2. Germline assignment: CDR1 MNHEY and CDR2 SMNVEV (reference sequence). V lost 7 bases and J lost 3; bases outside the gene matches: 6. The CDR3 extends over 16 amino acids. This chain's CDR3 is CASMGLAGHHYNEQFF. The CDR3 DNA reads TGTGCCAGCATGGGACTAGCGGGACACCACTACAATGAGCAGTTCTTC.

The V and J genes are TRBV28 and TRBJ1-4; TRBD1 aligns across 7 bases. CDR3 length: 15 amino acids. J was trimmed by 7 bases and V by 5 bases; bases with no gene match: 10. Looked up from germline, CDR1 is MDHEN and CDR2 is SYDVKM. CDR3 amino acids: CASSGFRGDREKLFF. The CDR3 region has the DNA TGTGCCAGCAGTGGGTTCAGGGGGGATCGTGAAAAACTGTTTTTT. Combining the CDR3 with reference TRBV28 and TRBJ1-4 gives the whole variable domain DVKVTQSSRYLVKRTGEKVFLECVQDMDHENMFWYRQDPGLGLRLIYFSYDVKMKEKGDIPEGYSVSREKKERFSLILESASTNQTSMYLCASSGFRGDREKLFFGSGTQLSVL.

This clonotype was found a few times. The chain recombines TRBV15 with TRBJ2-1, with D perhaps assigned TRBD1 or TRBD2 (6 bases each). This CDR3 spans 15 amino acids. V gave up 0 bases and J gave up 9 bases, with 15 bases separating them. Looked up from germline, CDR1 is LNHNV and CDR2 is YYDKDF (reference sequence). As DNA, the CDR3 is TGTGCCACCAGCAGAGATCGTGGGGGGCAGTTTGAGCAGTTCTTC. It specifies CATSRDRGGQFEQFF.

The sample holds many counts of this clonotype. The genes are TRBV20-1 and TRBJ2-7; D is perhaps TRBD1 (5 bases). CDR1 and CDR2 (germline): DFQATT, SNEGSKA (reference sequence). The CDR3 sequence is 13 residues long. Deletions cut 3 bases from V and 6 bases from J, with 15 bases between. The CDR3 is CSASEDTHSEQYF. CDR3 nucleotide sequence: TGCAGTGCTAGCGAGGACACCCACAGCGAGCAGTACTTC.

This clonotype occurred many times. CDR3 protein: CASSFIQGSSYEQYF. The CDR3 nucleotides are TGTGCCAGCAGTTTCATCCAGGGAAGTAGCTACGAGCAGTACTTC. This chain links TRBV12-3 or TRBV12-4 with TRBJ2-7; D may be TRBD1 (5 bases). This CDR3 comprises 15 residues. The V and J ends lost 3 bases and 3 bases respectively, with 15 bases between them.

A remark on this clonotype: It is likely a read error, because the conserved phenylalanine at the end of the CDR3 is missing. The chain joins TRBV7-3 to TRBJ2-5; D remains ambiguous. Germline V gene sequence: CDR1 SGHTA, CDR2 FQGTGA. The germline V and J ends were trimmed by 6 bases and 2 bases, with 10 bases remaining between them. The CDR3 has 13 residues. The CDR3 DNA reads TGTGCCAGCAGTAGACGCCGACAAGAGACCCAGTACCTC. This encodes CASSRRRQETQYL.

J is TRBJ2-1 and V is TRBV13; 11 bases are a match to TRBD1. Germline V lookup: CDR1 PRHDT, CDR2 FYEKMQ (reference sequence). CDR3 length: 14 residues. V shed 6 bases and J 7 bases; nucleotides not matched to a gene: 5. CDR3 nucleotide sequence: TGTGCCAGCAGTGGACAGGGGGCAAATAATGAGCAGTTCTTC. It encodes CASSGQGANNEQFF.

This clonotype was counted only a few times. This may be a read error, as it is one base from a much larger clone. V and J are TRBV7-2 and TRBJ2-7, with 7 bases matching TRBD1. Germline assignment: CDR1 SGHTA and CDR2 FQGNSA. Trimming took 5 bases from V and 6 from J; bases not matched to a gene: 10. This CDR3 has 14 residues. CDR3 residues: CASSEEQGSVEQYF. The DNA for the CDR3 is TGTGCCAGCAGCGAGGAACAGGGGAGCGTCGAGCAGTACTTC.